This T cell receptor beta chain was profiled in a study of early T cells in non-severe SARS-CoV-2 infection. Study in general: Bulk RNA taken from unsorted whole blood was sequenced, leaving chains unpaired.

Unique molecular identifiers (one per individual cDNA molecule) were attached. TCRdb ran MiXCR on the 5' RACE reads and lists one entry per CDR3 protein. The profile shows tens of thousands of distinct CDR3 sequences, less than 6% of them singletons. Study results and caveats: The matching step, a VDJdb search, favored anti-spike CD8 responses and missed private and CD4 specificities.

On this clonotype itself: Its antigen is not identified.

This TCR was sampled from an adult who was a healthcare worker with PCR-confirmed SARS-CoV-2 infection or an uninfected control (not recorded which). Sequenced material: whole blood, taken at baseline.

CDR3 sequence reads: CASSRGLMENEQYF. The CDR3 nucleotides are TGTGCCAGCAGCCGTGGCCTGATGGAAAACGAGCAGTACTTC. The chain links TRBV12-3 or TRBV12-4 to TRBJ2-7; no firm D call. The CDR3 spans 14 residues. The germline V and J ends were trimmed by 6 bases and 5 bases, with 17 bases remaining between them.